The table lists the clone carrying this TCR beta chain with a few counts. Repertoires were generated with immunoSEQ multiplex PCR, while TCRdb's copy carries only in-frame clones and drops some. The table lists about 110,000 clones, 85% to 90% of them singletons. The sample is drawn from a study of control samples from healthy donors and cancer patients. Looked up from germline, CDR1 is LNHNV and CDR2 is YYDKDF (reference sequence). The CDR3 contains 14 residues. The ends were cut back, 5 bases at V and 4 bases at J, with 11 bases in the middle. This receptor was taken from a woman between 45 and 65 years old in good health. V usage is TRBV15 and J usage is TRBJ2-2; D could derive from TRBD1 or TRBD2 (6 bases each). What was sequenced was blood. The CDR3: CATSGGDITGELFF. CDR3 DNA sequence: TGTGCCACCAGCGGAGGGGACATCACCGGGGAGCTGTTTTTT.